The rows below give T cell receptor beta chains drawn from one sample of a study of blood T cell repertoires in COVID-19. Sequenced by immunoSEQ multiplex PCR; TCRdb stores in-frame clones only, minus some. The table lists about 58,000 clones, around 90% of them singletons. Material: peripheral blood. The origin of the receptors is a man aged 55 to 70 with active COVID-19. Both conserved end residues are part of each CDR3.

j_call	v_call	cdr3_aa
TRBJ1-1	TRBV7-2	CASNLDMSTEAFF
TRBJ1-1	TRBV5-1	CASSLDEAPAFF
TRBJ2-5	TRBV4-3	CASSQDVTSSVTQYF
TRBJ1-4	TRBV2	CASRQQGRYEKLFF
TRBJ1-2	TRBV3-1/TRBV3-2	CASSQSRDYTF
TRBJ1-4	TRBV4-1	CASSPHPQQTGEKLFF
TRBJ2-5	TRBV9	CASSPGDRAQETQYF
TRBJ2-5	TRBV5-1	CASSLITGGETQYF
TRBJ1-1	TRBV28	CASSLNREDVMNTEAFF
TRBJ2-4	TRBV6-2/TRBV6-3	CASSFGGGMAKNIQYF
TRBJ2-5	TRBV11-1	CASSNFEHPQETQYF
TRBJ2-7	TRBV18	CASSPPGTGGGGYEQYF
TRBJ2-4	TRBV5-1	CASSSYRAGLAKNIQYF
TRBJ2-1	TRBV6-6	CASSYQEESYNEQFF
TRBJ2-1	TRBV5-1	CASSLTLGTSGGGEQFF
TRBJ1-2	TRBV28	CASSFRFRRTGGGGYTF
TRBJ2-7	TRBV7-2	CASSWDRDYEQYF
TRBJ1-2	TRBV28	CASSSGGTGGNYGYTF
TRBJ2-3	TRBV10-3	CAISVNPRLNTDTQYF
TRBJ1-1	TRBV12-3/TRBV12-4	CASSFSGTEAFF
TRBJ2-3	TRBV7-9	CASSFAGDTQYF
TRBJ1-6	TRBV2	CASNLDRGAAGPLHF
TRBJ2-3	TRBV3-1/TRBV3-2	CASSPVAGGPADTQYF
TRBJ1-1	TRBV12-3/TRBV12-4	CASSRGQFEAFF
TRBJ2-1	TRBV18	CASSPPEGNEQFF
TRBJ1-1	TRBV11-2	CASSRGWAAFF
TRBJ1-4	TRBV5-1	CASSLNTGPNEKLFF
TRBJ1-2	TRBV2	CASSDSGTGTRGYTF